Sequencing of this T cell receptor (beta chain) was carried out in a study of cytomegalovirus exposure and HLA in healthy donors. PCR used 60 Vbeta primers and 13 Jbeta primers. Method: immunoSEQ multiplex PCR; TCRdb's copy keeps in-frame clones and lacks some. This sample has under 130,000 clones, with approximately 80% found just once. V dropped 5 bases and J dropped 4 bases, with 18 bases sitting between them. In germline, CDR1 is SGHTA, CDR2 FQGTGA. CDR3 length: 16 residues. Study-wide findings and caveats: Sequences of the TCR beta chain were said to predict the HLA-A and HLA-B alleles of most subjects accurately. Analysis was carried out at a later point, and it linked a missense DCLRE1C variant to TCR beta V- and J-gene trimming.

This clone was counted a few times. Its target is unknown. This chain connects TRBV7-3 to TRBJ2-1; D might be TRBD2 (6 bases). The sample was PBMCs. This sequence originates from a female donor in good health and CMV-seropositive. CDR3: CASSQNGGGRYNEQFF. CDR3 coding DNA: TGTGCCAGCAGCCAAAATGGGGGAGGTCGGTACAATGAGCAGTTCTTC.